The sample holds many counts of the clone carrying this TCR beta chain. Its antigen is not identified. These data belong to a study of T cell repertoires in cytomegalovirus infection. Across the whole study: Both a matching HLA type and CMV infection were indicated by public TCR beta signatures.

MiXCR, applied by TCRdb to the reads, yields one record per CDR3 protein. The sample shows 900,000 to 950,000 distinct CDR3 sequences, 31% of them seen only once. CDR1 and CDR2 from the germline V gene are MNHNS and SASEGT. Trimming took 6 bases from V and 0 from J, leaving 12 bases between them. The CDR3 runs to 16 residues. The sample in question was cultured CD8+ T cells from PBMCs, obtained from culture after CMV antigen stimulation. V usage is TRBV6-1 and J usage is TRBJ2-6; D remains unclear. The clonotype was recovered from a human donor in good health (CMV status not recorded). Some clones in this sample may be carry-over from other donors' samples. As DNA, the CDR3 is TGTGCCAGCAGAGAATTCGACAACTCTGGGGCCAACGTCCTGACTTTC. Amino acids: CASREFDNSGANVLTF.